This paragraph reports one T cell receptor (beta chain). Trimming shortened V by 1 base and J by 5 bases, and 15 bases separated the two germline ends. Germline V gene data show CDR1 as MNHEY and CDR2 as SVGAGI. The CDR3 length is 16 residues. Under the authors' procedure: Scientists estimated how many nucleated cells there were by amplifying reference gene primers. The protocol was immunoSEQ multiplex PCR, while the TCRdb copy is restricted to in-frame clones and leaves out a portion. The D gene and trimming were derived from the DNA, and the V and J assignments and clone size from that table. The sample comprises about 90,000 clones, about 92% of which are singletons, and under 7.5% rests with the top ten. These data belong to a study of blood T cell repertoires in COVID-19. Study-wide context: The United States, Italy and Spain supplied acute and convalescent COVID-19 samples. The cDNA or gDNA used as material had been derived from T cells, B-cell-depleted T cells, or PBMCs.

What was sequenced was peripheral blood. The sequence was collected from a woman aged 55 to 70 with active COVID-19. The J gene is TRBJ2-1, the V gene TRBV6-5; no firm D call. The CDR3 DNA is TGTGCCAGCAGTTACTTACGACAAGGCAAAGACAATGAGCAGTTCTTC. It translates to CASSYLRQGKDNEQFF.